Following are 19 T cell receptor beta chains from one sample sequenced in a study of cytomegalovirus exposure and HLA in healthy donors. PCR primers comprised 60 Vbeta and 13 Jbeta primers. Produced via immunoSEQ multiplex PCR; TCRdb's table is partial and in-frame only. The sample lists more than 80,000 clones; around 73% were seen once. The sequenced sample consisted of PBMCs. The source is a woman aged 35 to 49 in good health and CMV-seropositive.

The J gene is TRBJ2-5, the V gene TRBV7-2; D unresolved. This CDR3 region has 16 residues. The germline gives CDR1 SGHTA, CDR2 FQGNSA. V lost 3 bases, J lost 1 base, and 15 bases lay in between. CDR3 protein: CASSLSSRGAQETQYF. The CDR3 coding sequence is TGTGCCAGCAGCTTGTCCTCACGAGGCGCCCAAGAGACCCAGTACTTC.

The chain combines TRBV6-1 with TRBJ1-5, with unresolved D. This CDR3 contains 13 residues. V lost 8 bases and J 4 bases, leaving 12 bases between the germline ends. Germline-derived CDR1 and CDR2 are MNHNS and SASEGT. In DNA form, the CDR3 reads TGTGCCAGCGCTATGGGGAGAAATCAGCCCCAGCATTTT. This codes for CASAMGRNQPQHF.

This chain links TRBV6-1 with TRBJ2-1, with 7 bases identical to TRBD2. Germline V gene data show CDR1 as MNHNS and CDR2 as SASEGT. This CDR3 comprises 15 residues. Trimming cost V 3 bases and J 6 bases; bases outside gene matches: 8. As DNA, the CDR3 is TGTGCCAGCAGTGAGATGGGCGGGAGTTTCAATGAGCAGTTCTTC. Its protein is CASSEMGGSFNEQFF.

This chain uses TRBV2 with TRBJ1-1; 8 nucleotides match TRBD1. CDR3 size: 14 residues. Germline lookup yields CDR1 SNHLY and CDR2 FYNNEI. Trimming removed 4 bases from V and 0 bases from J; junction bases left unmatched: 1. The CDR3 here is CASSVDRVNTEAFF. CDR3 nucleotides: TGTGCCAGCAGTGTGGACAGGGTGAACACTGAAGCTTTCTTT.

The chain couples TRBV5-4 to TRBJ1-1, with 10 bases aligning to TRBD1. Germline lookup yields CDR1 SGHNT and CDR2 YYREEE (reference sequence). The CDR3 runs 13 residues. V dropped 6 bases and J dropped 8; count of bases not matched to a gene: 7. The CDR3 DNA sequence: TGTGCCAGCACGATGTGGACAGGGGGGGAAGCTTTCTTT. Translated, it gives CASTMWTGGEAFF.

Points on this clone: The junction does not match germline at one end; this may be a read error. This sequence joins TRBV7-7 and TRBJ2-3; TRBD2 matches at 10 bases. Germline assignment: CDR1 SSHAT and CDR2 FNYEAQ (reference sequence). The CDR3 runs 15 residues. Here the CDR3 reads CASSPGLASTDTQYF. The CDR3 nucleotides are TGTGCTAGCAGCCCGGGACTAGCGTCGACAGATACGCAGTATTTT. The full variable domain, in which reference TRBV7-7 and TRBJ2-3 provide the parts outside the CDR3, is GAGVSQSPRYKVTKRGQDVTLRCDPISSHATLYWYQQALGQGPEFLTYFNYEAQPDKSGLPSDRFSAERPEGSISTLTIQRTEQRDSAMYRCASSPGLASTDTQYFGPGTRLTVL.

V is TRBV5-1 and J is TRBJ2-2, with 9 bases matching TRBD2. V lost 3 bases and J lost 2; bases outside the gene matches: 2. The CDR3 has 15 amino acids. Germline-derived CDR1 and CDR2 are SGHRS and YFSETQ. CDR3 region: CASSSSGANTGELFF. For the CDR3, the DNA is TGCGCCAGCAGCTCTAGCGGGGCAAACACCGGGGAGCTGTTTTTT.

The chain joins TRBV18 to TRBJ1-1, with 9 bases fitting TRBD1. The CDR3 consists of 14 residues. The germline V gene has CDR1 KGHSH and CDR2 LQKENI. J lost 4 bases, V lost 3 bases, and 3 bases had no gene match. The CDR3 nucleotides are TGTGCCAGCTCACCGACAGGGGGATTCACTGAAGCTTTCTTT. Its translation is CASSPTGGFTEAFF.

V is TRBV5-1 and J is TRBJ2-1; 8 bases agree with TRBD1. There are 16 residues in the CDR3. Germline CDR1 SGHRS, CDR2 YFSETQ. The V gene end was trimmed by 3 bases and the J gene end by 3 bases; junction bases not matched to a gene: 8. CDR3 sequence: CASSSSGQGFYNEQFF. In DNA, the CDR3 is TGCGCCAGCAGCTCCTCCGGACAGGGTTTCTACAATGAGCAGTTCTTC. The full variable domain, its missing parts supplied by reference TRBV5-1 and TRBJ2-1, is KAGVTQTPRYLIKTRGQQVTLSCSPISGHRSVSWYQQTPGQGLQFLFEYFSETQRNKGNFPGRFSGRQFSNSRSEMNVSTLELGDSALYLCASSSSGQGFYNEQFFGPGTRLTVL.

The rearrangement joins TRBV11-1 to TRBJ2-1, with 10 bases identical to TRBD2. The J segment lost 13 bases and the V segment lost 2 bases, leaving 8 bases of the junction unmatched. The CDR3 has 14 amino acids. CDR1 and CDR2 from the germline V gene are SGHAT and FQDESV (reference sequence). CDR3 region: CASSLFRAGGLQFF. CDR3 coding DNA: TGTGCCAGCAGCTTATTTCGAGCGGGAGGGCTACAGTTCTTC.

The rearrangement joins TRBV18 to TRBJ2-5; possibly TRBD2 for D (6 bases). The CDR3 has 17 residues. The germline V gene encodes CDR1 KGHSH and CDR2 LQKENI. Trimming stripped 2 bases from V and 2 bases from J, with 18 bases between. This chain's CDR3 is CASSPMFGAGRQETQYF. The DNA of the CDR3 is TGTGCCAGCTCACCAATGTTTGGGGCAGGGAGGCAAGAGACCCAGTACTTC.

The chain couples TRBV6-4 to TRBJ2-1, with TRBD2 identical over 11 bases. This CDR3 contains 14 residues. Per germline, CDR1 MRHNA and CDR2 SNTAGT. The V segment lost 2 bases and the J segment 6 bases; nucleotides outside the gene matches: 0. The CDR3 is CASSDGTSGNEQFF. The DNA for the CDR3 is TGTGCCAGCAGTGACGGGACTAGCGGCAATGAGCAGTTCTTC.

The CDR3 DNA is TGTGCCAGCAGCTCAACCGGGACAGGGAGAGGCACAGATACGCAGTATTTT. This sequence encodes CASSSTGTGRGTDTQYF. The V call is TRBV7-3, the J call TRBJ2-3; TRBD1 matches 9 bases. This CDR3 has 17 amino acids. The V and J ends lost 4 bases and 1 base, in that order; junction bases with no gene match: 9. Germline V gene lookup returns CDR1 SGHTA and CDR2 FQGTGA. Full variable domain (rest looked up from reference TRBV7-3 and TRBJ2-3): GAGVSQTPSNKVTEKGKYVELRCDPISGHTALYWYRQSLGQGPEFLIYFQGTGAADDSGLPNDRFFAVRPEGSVSTLKIQRTERGDSAVYLCASSSTGTGRGTDTQYFGPGTRLTVL.

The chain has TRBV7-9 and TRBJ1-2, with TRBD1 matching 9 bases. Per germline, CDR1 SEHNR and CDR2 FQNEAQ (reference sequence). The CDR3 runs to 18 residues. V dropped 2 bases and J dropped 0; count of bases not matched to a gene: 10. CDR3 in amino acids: CASSLWQGQGSPNYGYTF. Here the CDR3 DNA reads TGTGCCAGCAGCTTATGGCAGGGACAGGGTTCCCCTAACTATGGCTACACCTTC.

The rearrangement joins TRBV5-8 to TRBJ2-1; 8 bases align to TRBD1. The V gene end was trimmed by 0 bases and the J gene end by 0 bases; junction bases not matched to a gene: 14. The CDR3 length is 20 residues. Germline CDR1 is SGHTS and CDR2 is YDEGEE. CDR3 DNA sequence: TGTGCCAGCAGCTTGGCCGGCAGGGGGCGCGCCGCTGGCTCCTACAATGAGCAGTTCTTC. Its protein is CASSLAGRGRAAGSYNEQFF.

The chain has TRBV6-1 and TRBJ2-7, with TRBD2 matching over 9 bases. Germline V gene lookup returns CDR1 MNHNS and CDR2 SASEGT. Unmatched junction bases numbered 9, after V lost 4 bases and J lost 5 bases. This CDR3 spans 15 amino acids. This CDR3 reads CASSVGLAIPHEQYF. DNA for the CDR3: TGTGCCAGCAGTGTTGGACTAGCGATCCCCCACGAGCAGTACTTC.

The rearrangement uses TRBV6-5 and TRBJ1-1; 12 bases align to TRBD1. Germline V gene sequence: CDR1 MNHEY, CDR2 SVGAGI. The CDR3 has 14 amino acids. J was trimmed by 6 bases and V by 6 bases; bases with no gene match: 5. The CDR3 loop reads CASRTGQGASEAFF. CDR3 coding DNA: TGTGCCAGCAGGACGGGACAGGGGGCGTCTGAAGCTTTCTTT.

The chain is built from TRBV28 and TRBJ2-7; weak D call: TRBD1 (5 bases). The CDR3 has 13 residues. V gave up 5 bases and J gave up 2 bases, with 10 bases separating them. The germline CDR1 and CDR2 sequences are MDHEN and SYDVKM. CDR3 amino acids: CASSGAGAYEQYF. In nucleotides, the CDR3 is TGTGCCAGCAGTGGGGCAGGAGCCTACGAGCAGTACTTC.

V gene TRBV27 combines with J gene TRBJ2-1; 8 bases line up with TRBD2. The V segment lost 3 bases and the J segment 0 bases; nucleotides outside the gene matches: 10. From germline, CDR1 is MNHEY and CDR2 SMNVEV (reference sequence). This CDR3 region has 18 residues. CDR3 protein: CASSLREVLTSSYNEQFF. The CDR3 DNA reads TGTGCCAGCAGTTTGCGGGAGGTACTAACAAGCTCCTACAATGAGCAGTTCTTC.